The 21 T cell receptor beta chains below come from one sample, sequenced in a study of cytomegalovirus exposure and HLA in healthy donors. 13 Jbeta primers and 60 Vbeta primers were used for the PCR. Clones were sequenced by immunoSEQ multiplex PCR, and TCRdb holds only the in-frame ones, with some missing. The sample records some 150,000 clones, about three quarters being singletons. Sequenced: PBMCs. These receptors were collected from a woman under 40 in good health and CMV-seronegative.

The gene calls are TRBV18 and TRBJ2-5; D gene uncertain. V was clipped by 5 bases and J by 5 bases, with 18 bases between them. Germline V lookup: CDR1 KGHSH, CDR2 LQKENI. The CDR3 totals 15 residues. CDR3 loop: CASSIGLGMVETQYF. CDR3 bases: TGTGCCAGCTCAATAGGTCTAGGTATGGTGGAGACCCAGTACTTC.

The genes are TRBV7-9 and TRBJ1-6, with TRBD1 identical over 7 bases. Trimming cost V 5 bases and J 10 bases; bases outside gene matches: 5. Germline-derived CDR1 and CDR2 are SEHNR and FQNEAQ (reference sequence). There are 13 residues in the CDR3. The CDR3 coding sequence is TGTGCCAGCAGCGACAGGGAAAACTCACCCCTCCACTTT. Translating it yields CASSDRENSPLHF.

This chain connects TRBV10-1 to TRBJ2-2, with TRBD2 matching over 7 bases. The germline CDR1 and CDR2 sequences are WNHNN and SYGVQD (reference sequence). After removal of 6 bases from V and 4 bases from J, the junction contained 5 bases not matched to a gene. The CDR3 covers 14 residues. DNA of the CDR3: TGCGCCAGCAGCGCTAGCGGCCTCACCGGGGAGCTGTTTTTT. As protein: CASSASGLTGELFF.

The CDR3 DNA reads as TGTGCCAGCAGCTTAGGCGGGGGAGGCTACACCTTC. It codes for CASSLGGGGYTF. The rearrangement joins TRBV7-8 to TRBJ1-2; possibly TRBD1 for D (5 bases). The V and J ends lost 1 base and 8 bases respectively, with 8 bases between them. The CDR3 is made up of 12 amino acids. Germline CDR1 and CDR2: SGHVS and FQNEAQ.

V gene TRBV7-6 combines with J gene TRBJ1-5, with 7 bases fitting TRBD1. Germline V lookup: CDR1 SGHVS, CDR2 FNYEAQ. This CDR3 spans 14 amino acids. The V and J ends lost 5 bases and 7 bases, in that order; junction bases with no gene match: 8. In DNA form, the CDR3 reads TGTGCCAGCAGCCTCCTCCAGGGGGGCCAGCCCCAGCATTTT. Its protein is CASSLLQGGQPQHF.

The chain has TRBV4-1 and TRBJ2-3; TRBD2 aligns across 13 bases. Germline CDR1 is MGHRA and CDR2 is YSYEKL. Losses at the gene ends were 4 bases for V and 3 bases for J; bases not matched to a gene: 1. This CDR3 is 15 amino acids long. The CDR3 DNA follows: TGCGCCAGCAGCCTGGGACTAGCGGGGACAGATACGCAGTATTTT. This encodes CASSLGLAGTDTQYF.

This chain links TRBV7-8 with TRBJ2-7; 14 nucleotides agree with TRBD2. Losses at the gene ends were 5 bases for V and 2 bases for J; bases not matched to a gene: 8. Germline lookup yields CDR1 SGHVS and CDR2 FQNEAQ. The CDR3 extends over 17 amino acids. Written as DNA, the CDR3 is TGTGCCAGCAGCCCTGGGACTAGCGGGAGCATTACCTACGAGCAGTACTTC. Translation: CASSPGTSGSITYEQYF.

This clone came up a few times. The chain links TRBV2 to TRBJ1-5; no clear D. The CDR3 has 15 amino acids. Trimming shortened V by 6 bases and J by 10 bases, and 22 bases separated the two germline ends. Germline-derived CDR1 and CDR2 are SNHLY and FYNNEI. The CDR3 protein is CASSAYRSPGSPQHF. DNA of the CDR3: TGTGCCAGCAGCGCCTATAGGTCCCCGGGGTCACCCCAGCATTTT. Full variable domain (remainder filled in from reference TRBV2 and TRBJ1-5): EPEVTQTPSHQVTQMGQEVILRCVPISNHLYFYWYRQILGQKVEFLVSFYNNEISEKSEIFDDQFSVERPDGSNFTLKIRSTKLEDSAMYFCASSAYRSPGSPQHFGDGTRLSIL.

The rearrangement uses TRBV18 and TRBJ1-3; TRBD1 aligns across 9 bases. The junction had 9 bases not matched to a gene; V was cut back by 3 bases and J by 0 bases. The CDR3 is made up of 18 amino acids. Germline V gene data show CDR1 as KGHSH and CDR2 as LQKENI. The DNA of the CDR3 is TGTGCCAGCTCACCGGACAGGGGTCTTTTATTCTCTGGAAACACCATATATTTT. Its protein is CASSPDRGLLFSGNTIYF.

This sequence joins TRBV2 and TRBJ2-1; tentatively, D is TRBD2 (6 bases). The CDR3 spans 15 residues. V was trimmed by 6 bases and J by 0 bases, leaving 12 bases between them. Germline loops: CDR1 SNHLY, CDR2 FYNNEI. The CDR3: CASRNAGSSYNEQFF. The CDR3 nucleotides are TGTGCCAGCAGAAACGCGGGGAGCTCCTACAATGAGCAGTTCTTC. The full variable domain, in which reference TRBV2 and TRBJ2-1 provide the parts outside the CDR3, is EPEVTQTPSHQVTQMGQEVILRCVPISNHLYFYWYRQILGQKVEFLVSFYNNEISEKSEIFDDQFSVERPDGSNFTLKIRSTKLEDSAMYFCASRNAGSSYNEQFFGPGTRLTVL.

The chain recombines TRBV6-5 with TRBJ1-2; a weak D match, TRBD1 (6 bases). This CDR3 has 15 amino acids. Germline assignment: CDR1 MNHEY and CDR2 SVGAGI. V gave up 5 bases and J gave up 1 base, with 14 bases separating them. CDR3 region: CASSARDIRNYGYTF. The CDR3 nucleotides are TGTGCCAGCAGTGCCCGGGACATCCGTAACTATGGCTACACCTTC.

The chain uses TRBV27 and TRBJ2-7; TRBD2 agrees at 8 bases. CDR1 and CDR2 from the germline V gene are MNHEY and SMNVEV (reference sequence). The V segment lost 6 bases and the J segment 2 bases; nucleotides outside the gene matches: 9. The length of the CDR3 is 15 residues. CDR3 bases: TGTGCCAGCAGCCTAAAGCCGGGACTAGCCTACGAGCAGTACTTC. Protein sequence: CASSLKPGLAYEQYF.

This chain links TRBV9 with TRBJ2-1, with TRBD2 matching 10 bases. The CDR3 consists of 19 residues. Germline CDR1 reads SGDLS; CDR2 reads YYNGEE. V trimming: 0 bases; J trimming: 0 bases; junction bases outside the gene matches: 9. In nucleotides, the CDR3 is TGTGCCAGCAGCGTAGAAGAACTAGCGGGGCCCTACTCCTACAATGAGCAGTTCTTC. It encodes CASSVEELAGPYSYNEQFF.

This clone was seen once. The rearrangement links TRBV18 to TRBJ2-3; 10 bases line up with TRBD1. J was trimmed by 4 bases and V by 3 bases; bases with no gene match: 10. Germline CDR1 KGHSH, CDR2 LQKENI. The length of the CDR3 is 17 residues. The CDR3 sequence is CASSPQGQGIVADTQYF. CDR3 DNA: TGTGCCAGCTCACCTCAGGGACAGGGGATCGTGGCAGATACGCAGTATTTT.

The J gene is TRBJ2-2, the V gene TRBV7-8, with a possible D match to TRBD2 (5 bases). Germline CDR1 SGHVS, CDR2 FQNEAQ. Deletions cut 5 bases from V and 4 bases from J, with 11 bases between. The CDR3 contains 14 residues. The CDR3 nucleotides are TGTGCCAGCAGCGGCAGGACTTCCACCGGGGAGCTGTTTTTT. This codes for CASSGRTSTGELFF.

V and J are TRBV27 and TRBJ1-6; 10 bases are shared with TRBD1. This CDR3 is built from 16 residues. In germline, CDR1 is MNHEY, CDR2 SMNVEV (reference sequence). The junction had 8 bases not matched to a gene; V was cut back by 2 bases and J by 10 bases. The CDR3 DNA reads TGTGCCAGCAGTTTAGCCCGGACAGGGGGTCGGTCACCCCTCCACTTT. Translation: CASSLARTGGRSPLHF.

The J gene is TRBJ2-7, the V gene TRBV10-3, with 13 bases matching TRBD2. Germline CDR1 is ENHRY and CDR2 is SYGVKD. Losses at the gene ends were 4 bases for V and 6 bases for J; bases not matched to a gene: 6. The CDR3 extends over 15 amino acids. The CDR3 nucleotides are TGTGCCATCAGTGCTCTGGGACTAGCGGGACGCGAGCAGTACTTC. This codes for CAISALGLAGREQYF.

The CDR3 sequence is CASSQSGVDYEQYF. CDR3 DNA sequence: TGTGCCAGCAGCCAATCAGGGGTAGATTACGAGCAGTACTTC. This sequence joins TRBV27 and TRBJ2-7; D might be TRBD1 (6 bases). V lost 6 bases and J lost 4, with 16 bases in between. Germline CDR1 and CDR2: MNHEY and SMNVEV (reference sequence). The CDR3 is made up of 14 amino acids.

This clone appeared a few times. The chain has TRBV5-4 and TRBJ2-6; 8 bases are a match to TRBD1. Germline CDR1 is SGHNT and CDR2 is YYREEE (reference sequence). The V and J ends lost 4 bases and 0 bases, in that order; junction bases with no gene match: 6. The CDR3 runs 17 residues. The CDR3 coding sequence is TGTGCCAGCAGCAGGGGACAGGTTAGCTCTGGGGCCAACGTCCTGACTTTC. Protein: CASSRGQVSSGANVLTF. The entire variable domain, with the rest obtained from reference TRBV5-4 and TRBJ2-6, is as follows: ETGVTQSPTHLIKTRGQQVTLRCSSQSGHNTVSWYQQALGQGPQFIFQYYREEENGRGNFPPRFSGLQFPNYSSELNVNALELDDSALYLCASSRGQVSSGANVLTFGAGSRLTVL.

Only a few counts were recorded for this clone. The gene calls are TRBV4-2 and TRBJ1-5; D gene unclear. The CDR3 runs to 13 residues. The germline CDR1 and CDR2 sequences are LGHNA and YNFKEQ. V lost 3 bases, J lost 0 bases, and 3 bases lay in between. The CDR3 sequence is CASSQYSNQPQHF. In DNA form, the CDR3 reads TGTGCCAGCAGCCAGTATAGCAATCAGCCCCAGCATTTT.

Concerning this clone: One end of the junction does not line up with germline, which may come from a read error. CDR3 bases: TGTTCCAGCAGCTTCGAGGTCTACGAGCAGTACTTC. It is translated as CSSSFEVYEQYF. J is TRBJ2-7 and V is TRBV7-9; D is ambiguous. Germline loops: CDR1 SEHNR, CDR2 FQNEAQ (reference sequence). The length of the CDR3 is 12 residues. Full variable domain (outside the CDR3, taken from reference TRBV7-9 and TRBJ2-7): DTGVSQNPRHKITKRGQNVTFRCDPISEHNRLYWYRQTLGQGPEFLTYFQNEAQLEKSRLLSDRFSAERPKGSFSTLEIQRTEQGDSAMYLCSSSFEVYEQYFGPGTRLTVT.